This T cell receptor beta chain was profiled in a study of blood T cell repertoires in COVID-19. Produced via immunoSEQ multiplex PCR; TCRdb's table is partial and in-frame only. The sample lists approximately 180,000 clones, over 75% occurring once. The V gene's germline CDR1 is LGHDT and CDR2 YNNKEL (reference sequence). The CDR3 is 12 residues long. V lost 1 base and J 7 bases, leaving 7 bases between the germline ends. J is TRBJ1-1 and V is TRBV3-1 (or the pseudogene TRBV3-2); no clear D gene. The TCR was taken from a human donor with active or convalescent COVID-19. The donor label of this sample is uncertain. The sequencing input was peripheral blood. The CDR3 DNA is TGTGCCAGCAGCCAAGTCCCCCATGAAGCTTTCTTT. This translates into CASSQVPHEAFF.